These 7 T cell receptor beta chains share one sample of origin, sequenced in a study of T cells in women clearing cervical HPV infection. Only in-frame clones appear in the TCRdb table, and some are missing; sequencing was by immunoSEQ multiplex PCR. The repertoire table contains about 30,000 clones. Input material: blood buffy coat. The receptors originated from a woman between 18 and 70 years old with a cervical HPV16 infection that either progressed to CIN3+ or cleared (not recorded which).

Details on this clone: The sequence runs out 3 residues before the end of the CDR3; the remainder is reconstructed from the germline J gene. The chain links TRBV29-1 to TRBJ2-6; D is undetermined. CDR3 length equals 13 residues. Germline V CDR1 and CDR2: SQVTM, ANQGSEA. Trimming took 6 bases from V and 4 from J, leaving 10 bases between them. The DNA read from the CDR3 is TGCAGCGTCATACAGAGCGGGGCCAACGTC. Translation gives CSVIQSGANV. The entire CDR3 protein reads CSVIQSGANVLTF.

Regarding this clone: The CDR3 goes on 3 residues after the read ends, and that part is filled in from the germline J gene. The chain couples TRBV20-1 to TRBJ2-3; 9 positions match TRBD2. CDR1 is DFQATT and CDR2 is SNEGSKA in the germline V gene (reference sequence). This CDR3 has 15 residues. V shed 2 bases, J shed 2 bases, and the junction held 5 bases outside the gene matches. The sequenced part of the CDR3 DNA is TGCAGTGCTAGACCTAGCGGGACCTACACAGATACG. Translation gives CSARPSGTYTDT. The full-length CDR3 reads as CSARPSGTYTDTQYF.

The CDR3 bases that were read are TGCGCCAGCAGCTGGACAGGGGTATCGGGTGGAAACACC. The encoded protein is CASSWTGVSGGNT. The entire CDR3 reads CASSWTGVSGGNTIYF. The chain is built from TRBV5-1 and TRBJ1-3; TRBD1 matches at 9 bases. The read halts 3 residues ahead of the CDR3 end, with the missing end drawn from the germline J gene. The junction had 7 bases not matched to a gene; V was cut back by 3 bases and J by 3 bases. CDR3 size: 16 residues. The V gene's germline CDR1 is SGHRS and CDR2 YFSETQ.

A word on this clone: The sequenced fragment ends 3 residues before the CDR3 boundary, so the rest is inferred from the germline J gene. The gene calls are TRBV5-1 and TRBJ1-1, with 9 nucleotides matching TRBD1. Germline-derived CDR1 and CDR2 are SGHRS and YFSETQ. J lost 6 bases, V lost 1 base, and 7 bases had no gene match. The CDR3 has 15 amino acids. The CDR3 spells CASSLRDRALPEAFF. The CDR3 DNA, read in part, is TGCGCCAGCAGCTTGAGGGACAGGGCTTTGCCTGAA.

In the case of this clone: The CDR3 goes on 3 residues after the read ends, and that part is filled in from the germline J gene. The chain recombines TRBV7-2 with TRBJ1-1; D may be TRBD1 (5 bases). Germline CDR1 SGHTA, CDR2 FQGNSA. V lost 5 bases and J 1 base, leaving 11 bases between the germline ends. The CDR3 has 14 amino acids. CDR3 in amino acids: CASSKDSANTEAFF. The CDR3 bases that were read are TGTGCCAGCAGCAAAGACAGCGCGAACACTGAA.

About this clone: The missing CDR3 end, 3 residues past where the read stops, is filled in from the germline J gene. The V gene is TRBV11-2, the J gene TRBJ1-4; TRBD1 matches at 8 bases. CDR1 and CDR2 from the germline V gene are SGHAT and FQNNGV. The CDR3 has 14 amino acids. The CDR3 sequence is CASSSGQDFSPLFF. The CDR3 DNA, read in part, is TGTGCCAGCAGCTCGGGACAGGACTTCTCACCA. The entire variable domain, with the rest obtained from reference TRBV11-2 and TRBJ1-4, is as follows: EAGVAQSPRYKIIEKRQSVAFWCNPISGHATLYWYQQILGQGPKLLIQFQNNGVVDDSQLPKDRFSAERLKGVDSTLKIQPAKLEDSAVYLCASSSGQDFSPLFFGSGTQLSVL.

The CDR3 bases that were read are TGTGCCAGCAGCTTAGGGACTTATGCACTTCGCACAGATACG. This encodes CASSLGTYALRTDT. The CDR3 in full is CASSLGTYALRTDTQYF. The chain uses TRBV7-8 and TRBJ2-3; maybe TRBD2 (5 bases). The DNA ends 3 residues before the CDR3 does, and the rest of the CDR3 is filled in from the germline J gene. The germline CDR1 and CDR2 sequences are SGHVS and FQNEAQ. The CDR3 has 17 amino acids. Trimming left V 1 base short and J 1 base short, with 15 bases between.